The present T cell receptor (beta chain) was sequenced within a study of control samples from healthy donors and cancer patients. Method: immunoSEQ multiplex PCR; TCRdb's copy keeps in-frame clones and lacks some. There are 190,000 or so clones in the sample; 90% to 95% occur only once, and roughly 1.5% lies in the top ten. Germline V gives CDR1 LNHDA, CDR2 SQIVND (reference sequence). The CDR3 runs to 14 residues. V was pared by 6 bases and J by 0 bases, with 6 bases between. This clonotype was obtained from a man in his late teens or twenties in good health. The rearrangement uses TRBV19 and TRBJ1-6; D call uncertain. The sample taken for sequencing was blood. The CDR3 loop is CASSGSSYNSPLHF. Written as DNA, the CDR3 is TGTGCCAGTAGCGGGAGCTCCTATAATTCACCCCTCCACTTT.